Shown below are 17 T cell receptor beta chains from a single sample sequenced in a study of T cells after yellow fever vaccination. TCRdb used MiXCR to reprocess the 5' RACE reads, holding one entry per CDR3 protein. The table lists around 320,000 distinct CDR3 sequences, over 8.5% of them singletons. The source was CD4+ T cells sorted from PBMCs, collected 45 days after the yellow fever booster vaccination. The receptor source for this set is a man between 18 and 35 years old who received the YFV17D yellow fever vaccine.

This clonotype was found many times. The chain has TRBV4-1 and TRBJ1-2, with 8 bases matching TRBD1. Germline V gene sequence: CDR1 MGHRA, CDR2 YSYEKL. The CDR3 runs to 18 residues. With V trimmed by 6 bases and J by 4 bases, 19 bases remained unmatched. The CDR3 loop is CASRAGVWDRFSSYGYTF. CDR3 coding DNA: TGCGCCAGCAGGGCAGGAGTCTGGGACAGGTTCTCGAGCTATGGCTACACCTTC.

The chain recombines TRBV7-2 with TRBJ2-1; 10 nucleotides match TRBD2. V lost 1 base, J lost 16 bases, and 4 bases stayed unmatched. CDR3 length: 12 amino acids. Germline CDR1 and CDR2: SGHTA and FQGNSA. The chain's CDR3 is CASSLEAGGRFF. The CDR3 DNA sequence: TGTGCCAGCAGCTTAGAAGCGGGGGGGCGTTTCTTC. The whole variable domain, filled in from reference TRBV7-2 and TRBJ2-1, reads GAGVSQSPSNKVTEKGKDVELRCDPISGHTALYWYRQSLGQGLEFLIYFQGNSAPDKSGLPSDRFSAERTGGSVSTLTIQRTQQEDSAVYLCASSLEAGGRFFGPGTRLTVL.

DNA for the CDR3: TGTGCCTGGAGTGTGGAGGGGAGACGGGCGGAGACCCAGTACTTC. It specifies CAWSVEGRRAETQYF. This rearrangement joins TRBV30 to TRBJ2-5, with a possible D match to TRBD2 (6 bases). The length of the CDR3 is 15 residues. The V end lost 0 bases, the J end lost 5 bases, and 16 bases lay between the germline ends. CDR1 is GTSNPN, CDR2 SVGIG, per germline (reference sequence).

In the case of this clonotype: A much larger clone lies one base from this, so it may be a read error. The CDR3 spells CASSQWGRTYEEYF. CDR3 nucleotides: TGTGCCAGCAGCCAATGGGGTAGGACCTACGAGGAGTACTTC. The rearrangement joins TRBV3-1 to TRBJ2-7; the D is unclear. CDR1 and CDR2 from the germline V gene are LGHDT and YNNKEL (reference sequence). This CDR3 region has 14 residues.

This chain connects TRBV5-5 to TRBJ1-1; TRBD1 is a possible D gene (5 bases). The germline CDR1 and CDR2 sequences are SGHKS and YYEKEE (reference sequence). The CDR3 has 14 residues. V lost 4 bases and J 1 base, leaving 11 bases between the germline ends. Here the CDR3 reads CASSVGPSNTEAFF. Written as DNA, the CDR3 is TGTGCCAGCAGCGTGGGACCGTCGAACACTGAAGCTTTCTTT. The entire variable domain, with the rest obtained from reference TRBV5-5 and TRBJ1-1, is as follows: DAGVTQSPTHLIKTRGQQVTLRCSPISGHKSVSWYQQVLGQGPQFIFQYYEKEERGRGNFPDRFSARQFPNYSSELNVNALLLGDSALYLCASSVGPSNTEAFFGQGTRLTVV.

In this sample, this clonotype turned up many times. The chain combines TRBV7-2 with TRBJ1-6; D gene unclear. This CDR3 is 13 amino acids long. Germline V gene sequence: CDR1 SGHTA, CDR2 FQGNSA. Trimming left V 4 bases short and J 7 bases short, with 8 bases between. The CDR3 coding sequence is TGTGCCAGCAGCTCAGACACAAATTCACCCCTCCACTTT. Protein sequence: CASSSDTNSPLHF.

The chain carries TRBV7-6 and TRBJ1-2; TRBD1 matches 7 bases. CDR1 and CDR2 (germline): SGHVS, FNYEAQ. J gave up 1 base and V 5 bases, and 19 bases lay outside the gene matches. The CDR3 extends over 19 amino acids. CDR3 amino acids: CASSNSPKPGQSINYGYTF. Written as DNA, the CDR3 is TGTGCCAGCAGCAACTCCCCGAAACCGGGACAGTCGATTAACTATGGCTACACCTTC.

This chain joins TRBV27 and TRBJ2-7, with D tentatively TRBD1 (6 bases). Per the germline V gene, CDR1 is MNHEY and CDR2 is SMNVEV (reference sequence). The CDR3 loop spans 12 amino acids. V was clipped by 5 bases and J by 4 bases, with 9 bases between them. The CDR3 protein is CASSAQGYEQYF. The DNA of the CDR3 is TGTGCCAGCAGTGCACAGGGTTACGAGCAGTACTTC.

This clonotype has more than one count but fewer than ten. V is TRBV6-5 and J is TRBJ1-5; no firm D call. The V end was cut by 0 bases, the J end by 2 bases, with 8 bases between. The CDR3 extends over 15 amino acids. CDR1 and CDR2 from the germline V gene are MNHEY and SVGAGI. The chain's CDR3 is CASSYSIGRNQPQHF. Written as DNA, the CDR3 is TGTGCCAGCAGTTACTCGATTGGGCGCAATCAGCCCCAGCATTTT.

This clonotype was seen a few times. This chain connects TRBV7-2 to TRBJ1-2; D uncertain. CDR3 length equals 13 residues. Trimming shortened V by 6 bases and J by 1 base, and 9 bases separated the two germline ends. Germline assignment: CDR1 SGHTA and CDR2 FQGNSA. The CDR3 loop is CASSPDVNYGYTF. The DNA for the CDR3 is TGTGCCAGCAGTCCGGACGTTAACTATGGCTACACCTTC.

In nucleotides, the CDR3 is TGCAGCGTTGAACTAGTTGGCCCCGGGGAGCTGTTTTTT. Encoded protein: CSVELVGPGELFF. V gene TRBV29-1 combines with J gene TRBJ2-2; no reliable D call. The length of the CDR3 is 13 residues. Per the germline V gene, CDR1 is SQVTM and CDR2 is ANQGSEA. V lost 2 bases and J 6 bases, leaving 10 bases between the germline ends.

This clonotype occurred once. The chain is built from TRBV5-6 and TRBJ1-2; D unresolved. CDR3 length: 14 residues. Trimming stripped 8 bases from V and 1 base from J, with 15 bases between. CDR1 is SGHDT and CDR2 is YYEEEE in the germline V gene. The CDR3 is CASYRTGSNYGYTF. In nucleotides, the CDR3 is TGTGCCAGTTACCGTACCGGGAGTAACTATGGCTACACCTTC.

The J gene is TRBJ2-1, the V gene TRBV5-4, with D perhaps assigned TRBD1 or TRBD2 (6 bases each). CDR3 length: 13 residues. Germline assignment: CDR1 SGHNT and CDR2 YYREEE (reference sequence). V lost 0 bases and J 15 bases, leaving 16 bases between the germline ends. CDR3 residues: CASSLAGGPTSFF. The CDR3 DNA follows: TGTGCCAGCAGCTTGGCTGGGGGGCCAACTTCGTTCTTC.

The chain carries TRBV12-3 or TRBV12-4 and TRBJ1-5; 7 bases align to TRBD1. CDR3 length equals 15 residues. V gave up 6 bases and J gave up 5 bases; unmatched junction bases: 10. CDR3 in amino acids: CASSTDRDSYQPQHF. CDR3 in DNA: TGTGCCAGCAGCACCGACAGGGACTCGTATCAGCCCCAGCATTTT.

This clonotype was counted only a few times. The genes are TRBV11-2 and TRBJ2-2, with a possible D match to TRBD1 (6 bases). Germline-derived CDR1 and CDR2 are SGHAT and FQNNGV. The CDR3 is 15 amino acids. V was shortened by 5 bases and J by 4 bases, with 14 bases between the two germline ends. The CDR3 spells CASSQQGSGTGELFF. The CDR3 coding sequence is TGTGCCAGCAGCCAACAGGGTTCGGGCACCGGGGAGCTGTTTTTT.

This clonotype has ten or more counts. This chain links TRBV5-1 with TRBJ2-2; 9 bases are a match to TRBD1. V lost 7 bases, J lost 3 bases, and 4 bases stayed unmatched. Germline V CDR1 and CDR2: SGHRS, YFSETQ. The CDR3 extends over 14 amino acids. The CDR3 loop is CASARQGDTGELFF. CDR3 in DNA: TGCGCCAGCGCCCGACAGGGGGACACCGGGGAGCTGTTTTTT.

This clonotype was counted a few times. The rearrangement uses TRBV6-2 or TRBV6-3 and TRBJ2-7, with 7 bases fitting TRBD1. Germline V CDR1 and CDR2: MNHEY, SVGEGT. CDR3 length: 14 amino acids. Unmatched junction bases numbered 10, after V lost 6 bases and J lost 5 bases. The CDR3 bases are TGTGCCAGCAGCTCCCGACAGGGCTCTCACGAGCAGTACGTC. This translates into CASSSRQGSHEQYV.